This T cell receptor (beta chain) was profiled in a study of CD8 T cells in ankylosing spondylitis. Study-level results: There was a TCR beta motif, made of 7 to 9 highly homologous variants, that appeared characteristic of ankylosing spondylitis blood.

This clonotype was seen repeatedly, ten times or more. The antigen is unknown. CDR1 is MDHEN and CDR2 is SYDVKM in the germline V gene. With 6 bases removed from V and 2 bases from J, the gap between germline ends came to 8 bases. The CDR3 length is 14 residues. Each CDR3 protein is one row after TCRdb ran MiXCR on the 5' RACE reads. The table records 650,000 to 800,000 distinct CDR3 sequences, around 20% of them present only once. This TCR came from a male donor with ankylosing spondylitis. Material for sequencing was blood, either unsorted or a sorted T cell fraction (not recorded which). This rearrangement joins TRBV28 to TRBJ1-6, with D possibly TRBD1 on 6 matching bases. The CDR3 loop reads CASRGGTYNSPLHF. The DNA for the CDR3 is TGTGCCAGCAGAGGGGGAACCTATAATTCACCCCTCCACTTT.